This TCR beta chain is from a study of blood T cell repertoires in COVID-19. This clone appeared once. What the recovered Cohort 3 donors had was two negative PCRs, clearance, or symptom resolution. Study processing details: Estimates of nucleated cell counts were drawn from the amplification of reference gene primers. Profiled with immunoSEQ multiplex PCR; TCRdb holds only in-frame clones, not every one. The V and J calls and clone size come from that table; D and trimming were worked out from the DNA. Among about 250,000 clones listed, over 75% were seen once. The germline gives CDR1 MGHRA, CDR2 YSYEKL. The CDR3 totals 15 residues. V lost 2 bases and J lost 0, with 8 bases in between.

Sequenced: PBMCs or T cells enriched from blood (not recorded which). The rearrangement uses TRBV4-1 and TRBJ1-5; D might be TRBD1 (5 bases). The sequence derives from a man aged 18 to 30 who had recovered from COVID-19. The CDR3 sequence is CASSQYGASNQPQHF. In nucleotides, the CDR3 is TGCGCCAGCAGCCAATATGGGGCTAGCAATCAGCCCCAGCATTTT.